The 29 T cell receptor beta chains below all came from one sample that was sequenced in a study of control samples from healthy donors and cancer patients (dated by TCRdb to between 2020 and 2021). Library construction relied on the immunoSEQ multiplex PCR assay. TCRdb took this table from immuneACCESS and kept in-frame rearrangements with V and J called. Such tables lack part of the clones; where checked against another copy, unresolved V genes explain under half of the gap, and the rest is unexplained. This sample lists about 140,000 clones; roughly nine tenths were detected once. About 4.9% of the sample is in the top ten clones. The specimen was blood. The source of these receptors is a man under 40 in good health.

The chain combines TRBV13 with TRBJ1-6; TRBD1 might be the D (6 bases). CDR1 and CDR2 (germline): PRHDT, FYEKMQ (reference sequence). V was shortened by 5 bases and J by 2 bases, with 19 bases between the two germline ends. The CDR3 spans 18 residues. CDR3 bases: TGTGCCAGCAGCCCAGTAAGGGACAAGTACCCCTATAATTCACCCCTCCACTTT. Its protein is CASSPVRDKYPYNSPLHF.

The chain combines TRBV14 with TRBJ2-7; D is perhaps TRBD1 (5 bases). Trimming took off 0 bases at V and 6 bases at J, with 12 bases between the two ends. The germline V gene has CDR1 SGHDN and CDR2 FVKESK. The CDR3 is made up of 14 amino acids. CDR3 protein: CASSQDLQGPEQYF. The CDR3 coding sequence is TGTGCCAGCAGCCAAGATCTGCAGGGCCCCGAGCAGTACTTC.

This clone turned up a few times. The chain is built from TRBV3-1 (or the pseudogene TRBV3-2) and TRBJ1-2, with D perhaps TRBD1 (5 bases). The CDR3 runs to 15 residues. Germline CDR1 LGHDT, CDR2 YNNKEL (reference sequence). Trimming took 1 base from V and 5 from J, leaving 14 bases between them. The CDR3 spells CASSQGLGGLYGYTF. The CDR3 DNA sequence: TGTGCCAGCAGCCAAGGATTGGGGGGTTTATATGGCTACACCTTC.

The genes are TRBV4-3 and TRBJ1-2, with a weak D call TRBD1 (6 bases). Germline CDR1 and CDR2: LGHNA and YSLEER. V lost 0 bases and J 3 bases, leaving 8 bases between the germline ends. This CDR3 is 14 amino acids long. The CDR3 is CASSQDWTDYGYTF. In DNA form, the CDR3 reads TGCGCCAGCAGCCAAGATTGGACAGACTATGGCTACACCTTC.

The CDR3 sequence: CASSSAGLAAGYEQFF. In nucleotides, the CDR3 is TGTGCCAGCAGCTCCGCGGGACTAGCGGCTGGTTATGAGCAGTTCTTC. The chain couples TRBV7-6 to TRBJ2-1; 11 nucleotides line up with TRBD2. CDR3 length: 16 residues. CDR1 and CDR2 from the germline V gene are SGHVS and FNYEAQ. V shed 4 bases and J 8 bases; nucleotides not matched to a gene: 10.

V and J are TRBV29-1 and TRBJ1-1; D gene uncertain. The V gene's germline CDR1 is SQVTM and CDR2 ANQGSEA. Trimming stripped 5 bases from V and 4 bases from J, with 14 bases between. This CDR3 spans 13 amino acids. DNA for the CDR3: TGCAGCGTTAGCGTGCGGCCGCGCACTGAAGCTTTCTTT. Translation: CSVSVRPRTEAFF.

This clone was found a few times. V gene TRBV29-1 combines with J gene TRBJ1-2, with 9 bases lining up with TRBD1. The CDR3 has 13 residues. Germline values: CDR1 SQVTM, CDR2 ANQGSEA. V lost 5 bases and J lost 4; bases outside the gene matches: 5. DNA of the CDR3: TGCAGCGTTTGGGACAGGGCAACCTATGGCTACACCTTC. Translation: CSVWDRATYGYTF.

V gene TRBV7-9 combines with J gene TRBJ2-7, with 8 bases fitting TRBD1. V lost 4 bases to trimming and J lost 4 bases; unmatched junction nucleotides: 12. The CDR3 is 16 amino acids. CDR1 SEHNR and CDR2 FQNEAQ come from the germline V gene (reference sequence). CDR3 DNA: TGTGCCAGCAGCTCCTCTCCAACAGGGGGTTCATACGAGCAGTACTTC. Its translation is CASSSSPTGGSYEQYF.

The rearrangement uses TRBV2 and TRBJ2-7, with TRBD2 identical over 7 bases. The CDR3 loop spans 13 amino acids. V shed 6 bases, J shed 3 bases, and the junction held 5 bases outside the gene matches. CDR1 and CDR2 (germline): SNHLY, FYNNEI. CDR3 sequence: CASRISGIYEQYF. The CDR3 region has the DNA TGTGCCAGCAGAATAAGCGGGATCTACGAGCAGTACTTC.

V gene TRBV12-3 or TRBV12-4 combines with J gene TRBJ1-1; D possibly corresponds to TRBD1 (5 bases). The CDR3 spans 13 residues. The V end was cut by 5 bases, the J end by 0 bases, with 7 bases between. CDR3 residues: CASSARVNTEAFF. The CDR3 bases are TGTGCCAGCAGTGCCAGGGTGAACACTGAAGCTTTCTTT.

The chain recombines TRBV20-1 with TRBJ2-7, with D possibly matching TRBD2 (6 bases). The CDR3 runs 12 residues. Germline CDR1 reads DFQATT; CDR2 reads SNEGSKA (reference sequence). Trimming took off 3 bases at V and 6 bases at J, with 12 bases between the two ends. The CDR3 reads CSASSGSTEQYF. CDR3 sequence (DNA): TGCAGTGCTAGTTCCGGGAGCACCGAGCAGTACTTC.

Here the CDR3 reads CASSLALGQTGELFF. The CDR3 DNA follows: TGTGCCAGCAGCTTAGCGCTAGGGCAGACCGGGGAGCTGTTTTTT. This chain links TRBV7-8 with TRBJ2-2; no clear D gene. CDR3 length equals 15 residues. Germline-derived CDR1 and CDR2 are SGHVS and FQNEAQ. V lost 0 bases to trimming and J lost 5 bases, with 10 bases between them.

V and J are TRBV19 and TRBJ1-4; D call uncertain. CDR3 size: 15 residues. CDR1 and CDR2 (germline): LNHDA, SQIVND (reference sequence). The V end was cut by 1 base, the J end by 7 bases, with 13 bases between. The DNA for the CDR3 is TGTGCCAGTAGTATAGTTCGCACCTCGGGTGAAAAACTGTTTTTT. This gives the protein CASSIVRTSGEKLFF.

CDR3 protein: CASSQEGDRGYEQYF. CDR3 in DNA: TGCGCCAGCAGCCAAGAGGGGGACAGGGGCTACGAGCAGTACTTC. The chain uses TRBV4-3 and TRBJ2-7, with 10 positions matching TRBD1. In germline, CDR1 is LGHNA, CDR2 YSLEER. This CDR3 is 15 amino acids long. With 0 bases clipped from V and 3 bases from J, the junction kept 2 bases outside the gene matches.

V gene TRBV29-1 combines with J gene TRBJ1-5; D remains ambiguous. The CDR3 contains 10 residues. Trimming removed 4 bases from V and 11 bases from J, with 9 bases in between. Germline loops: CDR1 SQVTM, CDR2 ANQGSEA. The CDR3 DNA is TGCAGCGTTGTGGATACCACCCAGCATTTT. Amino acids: CSVVDTTQHF.

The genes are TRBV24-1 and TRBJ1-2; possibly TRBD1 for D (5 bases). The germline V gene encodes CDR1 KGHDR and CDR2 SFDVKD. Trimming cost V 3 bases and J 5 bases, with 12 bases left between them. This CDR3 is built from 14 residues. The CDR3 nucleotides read TGTGCCACCAGTGATACCAGACAGTTATATGGCTACACCTTC. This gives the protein CATSDTRQLYGYTF.

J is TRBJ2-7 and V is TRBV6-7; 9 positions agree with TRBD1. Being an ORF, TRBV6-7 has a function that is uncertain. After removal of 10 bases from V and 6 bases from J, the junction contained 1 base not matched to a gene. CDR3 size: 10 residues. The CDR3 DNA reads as TGTGCCACGACAGGGGGCGAGCAGTACTTC. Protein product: CATTGGEQYF.

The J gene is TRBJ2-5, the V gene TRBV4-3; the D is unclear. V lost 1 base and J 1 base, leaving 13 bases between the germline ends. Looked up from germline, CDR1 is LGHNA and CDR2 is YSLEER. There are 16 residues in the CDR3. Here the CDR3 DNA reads TGCGCCAGCAGCCAAGGCTCTGGGGTAGGCCAAGAGACCCAGTACTTC. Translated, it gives CASSQGSGVGQETQYF.

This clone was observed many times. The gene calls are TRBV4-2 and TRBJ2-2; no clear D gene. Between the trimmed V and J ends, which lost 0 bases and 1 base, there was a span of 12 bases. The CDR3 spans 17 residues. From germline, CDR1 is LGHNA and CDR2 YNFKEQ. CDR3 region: CASSQDPRVENTGELFF. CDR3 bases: TGTGCCAGCAGCCAAGACCCCAGAGTTGAGAACACCGGGGAGCTGTTTTTT.

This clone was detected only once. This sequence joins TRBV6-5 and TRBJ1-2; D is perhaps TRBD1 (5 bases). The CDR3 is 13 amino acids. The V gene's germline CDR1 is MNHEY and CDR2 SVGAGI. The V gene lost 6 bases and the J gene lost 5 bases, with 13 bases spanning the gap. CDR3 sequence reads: CASRRPGPYGYTF. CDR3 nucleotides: TGTGCCAGCAGAAGACCAGGGCCATATGGCTACACCTTC.

The CDR3 here is CASRTATGGRGEAFF. The CDR3 nucleotides read TGTGCCAGCAGAACGGCGACAGGTGGGAGAGGGGAAGCTTTCTTT. V gene TRBV27 combines with J gene TRBJ1-1; D may be TRBD1 (6 bases). Trimming removed 6 bases from V and 8 bases from J, with 22 bases in between. The CDR3 is 15 amino acids. CDR1 and CDR2 (germline): MNHEY, SMNVEV (reference sequence).

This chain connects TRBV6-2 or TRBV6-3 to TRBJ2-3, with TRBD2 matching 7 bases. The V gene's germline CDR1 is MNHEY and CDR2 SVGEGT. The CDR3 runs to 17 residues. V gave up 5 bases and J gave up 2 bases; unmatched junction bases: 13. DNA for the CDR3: TGTGCCAGCAGTCCCCACGTAAGCGGGATTCTCACAGATACGCAGTATTTT. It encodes CASSPHVSGILTDTQYF.

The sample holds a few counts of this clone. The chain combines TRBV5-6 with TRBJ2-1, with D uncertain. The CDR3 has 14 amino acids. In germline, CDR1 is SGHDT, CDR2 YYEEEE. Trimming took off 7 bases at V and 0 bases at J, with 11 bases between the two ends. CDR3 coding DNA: TGTGCCAGCGCACACCCAAGCTCCTACAATGAGCAGTTCTTC. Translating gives CASAHPSSYNEQFF. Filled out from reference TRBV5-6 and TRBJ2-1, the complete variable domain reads DAGVTQSPTHLIKTRGQQVTLRCSPKSGHDTVSWYQQALGQGPQFIFQYYEEEERQRGNFPDRFSGHQFPNYSSELNVNALLLGDSALYLCASAHPSSYNEQFFGPGTRLTVL.

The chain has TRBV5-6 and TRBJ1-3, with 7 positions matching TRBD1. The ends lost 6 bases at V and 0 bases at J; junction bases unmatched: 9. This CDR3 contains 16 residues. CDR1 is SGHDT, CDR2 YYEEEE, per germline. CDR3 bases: TGTGCCAGCATCCCTCGGCAGGGGGGCTCTGGAAACACCATATATTTT. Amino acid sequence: CASIPRQGGSGNTIYF.

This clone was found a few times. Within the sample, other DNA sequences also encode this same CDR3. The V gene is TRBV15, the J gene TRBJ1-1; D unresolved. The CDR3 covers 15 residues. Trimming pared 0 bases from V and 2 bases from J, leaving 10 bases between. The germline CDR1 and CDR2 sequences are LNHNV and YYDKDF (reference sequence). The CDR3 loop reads CATSRDRGLNTEAFF. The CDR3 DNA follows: TGTGCCACCAGCAGAGATAGAGGGCTTAACACTGAAGCTTTCTTT. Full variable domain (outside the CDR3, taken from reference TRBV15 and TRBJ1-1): DAMVIQNPRYQVTQFGKPVTLSCSQTLNHNVMYWYQQKSSQAPKLLFHYYDKDFNNEADTPDNFQSRRPNTSFCFLDIRSPGLGDTAMYLCATSRDRGLNTEAFFGQGTRLTVV.

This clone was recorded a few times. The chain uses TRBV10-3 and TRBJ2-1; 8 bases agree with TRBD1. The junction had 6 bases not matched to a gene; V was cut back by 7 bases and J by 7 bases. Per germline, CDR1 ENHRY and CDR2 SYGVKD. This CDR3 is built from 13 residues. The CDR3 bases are TGTGCCATCACTACGGACAGGGTAAATGAGCAGTTCTTC. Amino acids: CAITTDRVNEQFF.

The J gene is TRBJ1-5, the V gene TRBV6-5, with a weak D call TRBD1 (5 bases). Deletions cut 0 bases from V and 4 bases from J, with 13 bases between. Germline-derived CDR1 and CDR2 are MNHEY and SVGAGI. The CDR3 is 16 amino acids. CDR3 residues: CASSYSIGRENQPQHF. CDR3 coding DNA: TGTGCCAGCAGTTACTCGATCGGCAGGGAAAATCAGCCCCAGCATTTT.

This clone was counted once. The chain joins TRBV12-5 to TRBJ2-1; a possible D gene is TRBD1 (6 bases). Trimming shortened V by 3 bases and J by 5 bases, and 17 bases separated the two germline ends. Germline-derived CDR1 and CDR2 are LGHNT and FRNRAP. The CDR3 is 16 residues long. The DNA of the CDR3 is TGTGCTAGTGGTTTCGGGACGGGACACCAAAACAATGAGCAGTTCTTC. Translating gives CASGFGTGHQNNEQFF.

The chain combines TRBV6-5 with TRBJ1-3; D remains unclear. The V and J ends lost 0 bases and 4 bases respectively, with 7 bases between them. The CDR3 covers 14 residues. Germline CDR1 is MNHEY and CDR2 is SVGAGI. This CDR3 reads CASSYSSGGNTIYF. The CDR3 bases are TGTGCCAGCAGTTACTCCTCCGGAGGAAACACCATATATTTT.